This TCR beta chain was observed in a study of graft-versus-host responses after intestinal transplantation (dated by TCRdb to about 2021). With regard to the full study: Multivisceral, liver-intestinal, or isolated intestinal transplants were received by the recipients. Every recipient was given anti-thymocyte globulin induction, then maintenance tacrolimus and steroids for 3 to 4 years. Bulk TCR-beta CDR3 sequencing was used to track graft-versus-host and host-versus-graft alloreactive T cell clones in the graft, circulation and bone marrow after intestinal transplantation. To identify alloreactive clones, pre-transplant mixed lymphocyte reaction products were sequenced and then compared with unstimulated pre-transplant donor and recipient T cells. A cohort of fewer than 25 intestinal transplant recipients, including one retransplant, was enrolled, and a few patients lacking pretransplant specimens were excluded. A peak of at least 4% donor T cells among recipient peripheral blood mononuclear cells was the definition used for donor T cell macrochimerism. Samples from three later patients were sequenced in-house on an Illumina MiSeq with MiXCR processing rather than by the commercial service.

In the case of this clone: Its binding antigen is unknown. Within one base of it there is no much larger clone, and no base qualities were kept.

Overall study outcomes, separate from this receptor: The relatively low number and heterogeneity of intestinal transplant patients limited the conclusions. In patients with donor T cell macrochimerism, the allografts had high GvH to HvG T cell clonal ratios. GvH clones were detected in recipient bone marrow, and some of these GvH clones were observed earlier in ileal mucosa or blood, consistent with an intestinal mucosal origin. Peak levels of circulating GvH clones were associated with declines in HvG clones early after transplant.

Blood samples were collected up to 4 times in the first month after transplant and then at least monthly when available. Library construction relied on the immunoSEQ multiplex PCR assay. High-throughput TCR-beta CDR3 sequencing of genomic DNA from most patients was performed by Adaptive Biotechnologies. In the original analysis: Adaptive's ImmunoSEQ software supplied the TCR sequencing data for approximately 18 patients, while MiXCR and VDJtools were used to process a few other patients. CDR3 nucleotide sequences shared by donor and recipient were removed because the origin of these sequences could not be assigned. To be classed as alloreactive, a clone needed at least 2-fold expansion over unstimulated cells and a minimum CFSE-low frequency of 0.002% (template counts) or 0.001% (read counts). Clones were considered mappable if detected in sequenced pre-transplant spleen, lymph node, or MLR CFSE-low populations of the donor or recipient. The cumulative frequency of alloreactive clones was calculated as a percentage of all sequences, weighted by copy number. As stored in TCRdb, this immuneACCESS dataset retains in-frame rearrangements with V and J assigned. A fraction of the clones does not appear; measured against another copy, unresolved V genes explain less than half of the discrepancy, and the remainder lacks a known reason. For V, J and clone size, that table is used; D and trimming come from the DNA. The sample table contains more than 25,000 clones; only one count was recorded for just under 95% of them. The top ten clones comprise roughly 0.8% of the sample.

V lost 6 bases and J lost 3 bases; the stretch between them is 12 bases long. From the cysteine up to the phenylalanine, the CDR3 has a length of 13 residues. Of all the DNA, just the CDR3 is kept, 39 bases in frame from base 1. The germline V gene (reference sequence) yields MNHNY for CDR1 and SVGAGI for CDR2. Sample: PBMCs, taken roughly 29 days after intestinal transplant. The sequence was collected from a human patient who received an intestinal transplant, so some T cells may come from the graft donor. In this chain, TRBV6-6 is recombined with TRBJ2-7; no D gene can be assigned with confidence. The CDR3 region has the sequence CASSPSLIYEQYF. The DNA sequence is TGTGCCAGCAGCCCCTCATTGATCTACGAGCAGTACTTC.